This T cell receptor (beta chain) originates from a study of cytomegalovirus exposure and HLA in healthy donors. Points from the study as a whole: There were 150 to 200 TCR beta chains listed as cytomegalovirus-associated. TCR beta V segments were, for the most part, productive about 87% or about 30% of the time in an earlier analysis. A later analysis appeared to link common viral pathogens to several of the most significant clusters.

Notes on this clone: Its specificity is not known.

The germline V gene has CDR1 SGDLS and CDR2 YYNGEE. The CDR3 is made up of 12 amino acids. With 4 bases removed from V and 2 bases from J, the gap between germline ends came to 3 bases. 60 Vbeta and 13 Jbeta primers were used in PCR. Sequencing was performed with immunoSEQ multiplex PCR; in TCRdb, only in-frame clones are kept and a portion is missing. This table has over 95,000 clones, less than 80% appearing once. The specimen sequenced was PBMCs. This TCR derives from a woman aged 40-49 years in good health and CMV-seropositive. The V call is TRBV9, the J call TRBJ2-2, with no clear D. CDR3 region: CASSQNTGELFF. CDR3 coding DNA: TGTGCCAGCAGCCAAAACACCGGGGAGCTGTTTTTT.